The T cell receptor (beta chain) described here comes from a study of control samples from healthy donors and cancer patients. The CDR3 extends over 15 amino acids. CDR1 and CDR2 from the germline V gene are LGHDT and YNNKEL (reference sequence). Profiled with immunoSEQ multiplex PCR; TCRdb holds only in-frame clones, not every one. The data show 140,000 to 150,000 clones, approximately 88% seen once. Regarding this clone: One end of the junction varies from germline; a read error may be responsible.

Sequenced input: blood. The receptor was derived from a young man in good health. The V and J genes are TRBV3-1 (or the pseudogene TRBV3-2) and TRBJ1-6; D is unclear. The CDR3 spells CATSPLAGRNSPLHF. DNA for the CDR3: TGTGCCACCAGCCCCTTGGCCGGGCGGAATTCACCCCTCCACTTT.